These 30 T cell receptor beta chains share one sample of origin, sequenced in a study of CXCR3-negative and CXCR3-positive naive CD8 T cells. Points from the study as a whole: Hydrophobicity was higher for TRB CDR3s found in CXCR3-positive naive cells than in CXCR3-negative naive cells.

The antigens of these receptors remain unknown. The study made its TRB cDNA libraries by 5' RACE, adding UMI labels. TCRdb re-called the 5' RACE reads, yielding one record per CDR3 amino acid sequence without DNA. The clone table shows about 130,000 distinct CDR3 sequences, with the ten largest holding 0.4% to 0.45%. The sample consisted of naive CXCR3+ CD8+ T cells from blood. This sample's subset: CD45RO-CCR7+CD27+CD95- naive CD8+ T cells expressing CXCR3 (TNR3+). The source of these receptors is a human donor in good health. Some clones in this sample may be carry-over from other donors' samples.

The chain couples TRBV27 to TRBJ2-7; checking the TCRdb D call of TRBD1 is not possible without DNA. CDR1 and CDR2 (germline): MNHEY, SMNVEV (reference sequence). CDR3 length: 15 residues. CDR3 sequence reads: CASRPGTGATYEQYF.

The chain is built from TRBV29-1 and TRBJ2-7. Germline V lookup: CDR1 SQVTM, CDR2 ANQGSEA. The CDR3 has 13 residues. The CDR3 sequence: CSVDGGSSYEQYF.

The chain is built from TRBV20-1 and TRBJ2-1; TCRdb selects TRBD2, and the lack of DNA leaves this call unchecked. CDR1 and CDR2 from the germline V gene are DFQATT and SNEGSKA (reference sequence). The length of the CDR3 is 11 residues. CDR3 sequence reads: CSARTSGEQFF.

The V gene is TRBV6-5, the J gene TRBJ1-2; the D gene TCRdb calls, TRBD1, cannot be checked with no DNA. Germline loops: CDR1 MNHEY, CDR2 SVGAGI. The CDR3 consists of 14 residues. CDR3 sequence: CASGPGTGVYGYTF.

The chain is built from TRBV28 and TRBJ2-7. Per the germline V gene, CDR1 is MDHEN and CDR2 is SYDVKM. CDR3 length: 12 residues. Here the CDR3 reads CASSFLSAEQYF.

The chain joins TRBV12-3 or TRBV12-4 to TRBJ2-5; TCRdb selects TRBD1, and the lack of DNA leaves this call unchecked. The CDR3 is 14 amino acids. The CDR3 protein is CASSPRGAEETQYF.

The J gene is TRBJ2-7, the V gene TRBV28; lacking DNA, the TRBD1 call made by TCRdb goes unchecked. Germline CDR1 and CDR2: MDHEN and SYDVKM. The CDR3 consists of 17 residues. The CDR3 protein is CASSFFHGTGDSYEQYF.

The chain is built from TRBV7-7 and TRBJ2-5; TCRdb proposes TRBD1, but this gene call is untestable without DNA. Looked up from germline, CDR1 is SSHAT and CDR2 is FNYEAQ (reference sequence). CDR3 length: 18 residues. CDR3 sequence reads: CASSPRGGGDFESETQYF.

This CDR3 reads CASSVGQGEVEDF. The V call is TRBV5-1, the J call TRBJ2-7; TCRdb's D gene call, TRBD1, goes unchecked for lack of DNA. CDR1 and CDR2 (germline): SGHRS, YFSETQ. The CDR3 runs 13 residues.

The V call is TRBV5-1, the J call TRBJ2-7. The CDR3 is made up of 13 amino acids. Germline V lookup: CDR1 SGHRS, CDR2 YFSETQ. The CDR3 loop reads CASSLVGSYEQYF.

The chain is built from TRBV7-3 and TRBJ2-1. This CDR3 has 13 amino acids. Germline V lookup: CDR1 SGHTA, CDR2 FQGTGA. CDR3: CASSQYSYNEQFF.

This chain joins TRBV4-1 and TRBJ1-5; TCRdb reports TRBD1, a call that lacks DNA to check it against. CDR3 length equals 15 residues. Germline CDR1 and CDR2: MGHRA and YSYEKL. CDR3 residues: CASSRTDTNNQPQHF.

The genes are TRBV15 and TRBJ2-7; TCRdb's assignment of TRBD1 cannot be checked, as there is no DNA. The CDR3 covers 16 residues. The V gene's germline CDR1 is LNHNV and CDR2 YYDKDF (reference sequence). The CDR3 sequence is CATSRDRRTGTYEQYF.

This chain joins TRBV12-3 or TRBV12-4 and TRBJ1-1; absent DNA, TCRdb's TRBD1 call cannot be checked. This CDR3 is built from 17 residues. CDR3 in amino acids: CASSQGTGGASGTEAFF.

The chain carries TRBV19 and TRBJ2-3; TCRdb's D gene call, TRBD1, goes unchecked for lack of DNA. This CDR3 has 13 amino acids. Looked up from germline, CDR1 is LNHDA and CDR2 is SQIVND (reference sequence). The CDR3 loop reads CAIEGSPGDTQYF.

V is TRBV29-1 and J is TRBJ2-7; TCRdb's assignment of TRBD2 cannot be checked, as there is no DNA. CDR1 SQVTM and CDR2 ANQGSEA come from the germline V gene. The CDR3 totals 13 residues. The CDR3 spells CSVRLAGTYEQYF.

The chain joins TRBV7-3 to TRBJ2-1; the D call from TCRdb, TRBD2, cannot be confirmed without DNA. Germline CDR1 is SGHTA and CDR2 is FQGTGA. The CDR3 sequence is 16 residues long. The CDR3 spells CASSSLAGGPGNEQFF.

CDR3 residues: CSASRSRKTTNEKLFF. The chain employs TRBV20-1 and TRBJ1-4. CDR1 and CDR2 from the germline V gene are DFQATT and SNEGSKA (reference sequence). This CDR3 is built from 16 residues.

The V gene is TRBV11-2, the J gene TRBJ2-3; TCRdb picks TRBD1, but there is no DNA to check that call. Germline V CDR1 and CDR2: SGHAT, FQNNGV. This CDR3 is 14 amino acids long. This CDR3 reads CASSPTGATDTQYF.

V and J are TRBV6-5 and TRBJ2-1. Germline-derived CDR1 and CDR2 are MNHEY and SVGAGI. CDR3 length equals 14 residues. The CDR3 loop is CASGIQGLNNEQFF.

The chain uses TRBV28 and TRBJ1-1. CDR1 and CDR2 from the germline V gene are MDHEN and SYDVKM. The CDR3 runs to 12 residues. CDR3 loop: CASRYVNTEAFF.

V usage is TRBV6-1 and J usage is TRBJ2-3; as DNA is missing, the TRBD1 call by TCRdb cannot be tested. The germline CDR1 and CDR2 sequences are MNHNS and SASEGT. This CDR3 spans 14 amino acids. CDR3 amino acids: CASSVRGVTDTQYF.

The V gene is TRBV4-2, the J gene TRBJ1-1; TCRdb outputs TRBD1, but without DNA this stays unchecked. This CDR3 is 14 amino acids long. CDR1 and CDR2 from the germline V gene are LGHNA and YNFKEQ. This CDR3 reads CASSQTSGRTEAFF.

CDR3 region: CASSLTSGVTDTQYF. The V call is TRBV5-1, the J call TRBJ2-3; TCRdb's D gene call, TRBD2, goes unchecked for lack of DNA. The germline V gene encodes CDR1 SGHRS and CDR2 YFSETQ. CDR3 length: 15 residues.

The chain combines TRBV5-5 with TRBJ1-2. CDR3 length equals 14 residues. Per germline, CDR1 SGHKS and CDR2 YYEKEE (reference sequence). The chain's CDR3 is CASSLPPYMDGYTF.

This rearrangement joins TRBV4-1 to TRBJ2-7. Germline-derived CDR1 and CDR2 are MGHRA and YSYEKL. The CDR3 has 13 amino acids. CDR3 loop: CASSQEVSYEQYF.

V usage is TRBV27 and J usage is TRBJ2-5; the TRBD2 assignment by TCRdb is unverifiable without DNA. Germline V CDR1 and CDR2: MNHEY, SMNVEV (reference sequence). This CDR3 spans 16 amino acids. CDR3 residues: CASSPRTSGPGVTQYF.

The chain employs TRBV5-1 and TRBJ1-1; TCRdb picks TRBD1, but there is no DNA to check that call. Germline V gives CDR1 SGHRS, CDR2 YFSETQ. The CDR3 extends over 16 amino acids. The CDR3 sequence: CASSLGQGALNTEAFF.

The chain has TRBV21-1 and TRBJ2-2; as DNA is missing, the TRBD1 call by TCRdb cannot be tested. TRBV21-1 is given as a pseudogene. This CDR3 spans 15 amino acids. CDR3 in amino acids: CAASGQTSNTGELFF.

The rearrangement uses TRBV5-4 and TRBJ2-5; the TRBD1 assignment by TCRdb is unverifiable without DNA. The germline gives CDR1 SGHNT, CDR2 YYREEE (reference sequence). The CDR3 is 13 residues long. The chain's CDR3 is CASSLTGEETQYF. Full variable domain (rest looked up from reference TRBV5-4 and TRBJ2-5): ETGVTQSPTHLIKTRGQQVTLRCSSQSGHNTVSWYQQALGQGPQFIFQYYREEENGRGNFPPRFSGLQFPNYSSELNVNALELDDSALYLCASSLTGEETQYFGPGTRLLVL.